The sequence of this TCR beta chain was determined in a study of cytomegalovirus exposure and HLA in healthy donors. PCR involved 60 Vbeta and 13 Jbeta primers. The data were produced by immunoSEQ multiplex PCR, yet TCRdb's version contains in-frame clones alone and is incomplete. Of 100,000 or so clones listed, around 84% are singletons. This CDR3 comprises 14 residues. The germline V and J ends were trimmed by 2 bases and 4 bases, with 10 bases remaining between them. Germline assignment: CDR1 MRHNA and CDR2 SNTAGT. The sample comprised PBMCs. This clonotype originated in a man aged 30 to 45 in good health and CMV-seronegative. The chain has TRBV6-4 and TRBJ2-3, with D tentatively TRBD1 (5 bases). The CDR3 DNA is TGTGCCAGCAGTGACCAGGGAATCCCAGATACGCAGTATTTT. As protein: CASSDQGIPDTQYF.